Listed below are T cell receptor beta chains from one sample, sequenced in a study of blood T cell repertoires in COVID-19. The table came from immunoSEQ multiplex PCR; TCRdb's copy has only in-frame clones and leaves some out. Of about 190,000 clones listed, approximately 91% were seen once; the top ten hold approximately 6.7%. The specimen sequenced was peripheral blood. These receptors originate from a man aged 40-49 years with acute or convalescent COVID-19. CDR3s leave out the opening cysteine and the closing phenylalanine or tryptophan. Each record gives: V gene, J gene, CDR3 protein.

v_gene: TRBV7-2; j_gene: TRBJ2-3; CDR3aa: ASSLSGGRTDTQY
v_gene: TRBV19; j_gene: TRBJ2-7; CDR3aa: ASKSRDRLNEQY
v_gene: TRBV15; j_gene: TRBJ2-2; CDR3aa: ATSSQSVLAGDTGELF
v_gene: TRBV4-2; j_gene: TRBJ2-1; CDR3aa: ASSPGVNNEQF
v_gene: TRBV19; j_gene: TRBJ2-2; CDR3aa: ATEDTNTGELF
v_gene: TRBV19; j_gene: TRBJ1-2; CDR3aa: ASTPVQGPYGYT
v_gene: TRBV18; j_gene: TRBJ2-1; CDR3aa: ASSLKRQGIYNEQF
v_gene: TRBV7-5; j_gene: TRBJ1-1; CDR3aa: ARSQGAQDTEAF
v_gene: TRBV5-1; j_gene: TRBJ1-1; CDR3aa: ASRLVPQETEAF
v_gene: TRBV5-1; j_gene: TRBJ1-1; CDR3aa: ASSLQGADTEAF
v_gene: TRBV18; j_gene: TRBJ1-1; CDR3aa: ASSPFMGQGGVGTEAF
v_gene: TRBV6-6; j_gene: TRBJ1-6; CDR3aa: ASRSTTGDSPLH
v_gene: TRBV29-1; j_gene: TRBJ1-2; CDR3aa: SVPGTAYGYT
v_gene: TRBV24-1; j_gene: TRBJ2-7; CDR3aa: ATSDPTSGGYEQY
v_gene: TRBV27; j_gene: TRBJ1-2; CDR3aa: ASSLGTGSRGYT
v_gene: TRBV29-1; j_gene: TRBJ1-1; CDR3aa: SVESSTEAF
v_gene: TRBV19; j_gene: TRBJ1-1; CDR3aa: ASNSGSEAF
v_gene: TRBV4-2; j_gene: TRBJ1-1; CDR3aa: ASSPAGNTEAF
v_gene: TRBV6-2/TRBV6-3; j_gene: TRBJ2-1; CDR3aa: ASSWDRGLNEQF
v_gene: TRBV9; j_gene: TRBJ2-7; CDR3aa: ASSESGTGRGEQY
v_gene: TRBV20-1; j_gene: TRBJ1-5; CDR3aa: SASEGVNQPQH
v_gene: TRBV27; j_gene: TRBJ2-1; CDR3aa: ASSPHNYNEQF
v_gene: TRBV27; j_gene: TRBJ1-1; CDR3aa: ASSLGQGRGKAF
v_gene: TRBV6-5; j_gene: TRBJ2-4; CDR3aa: ASSSRIAKNIQY
v_gene: TRBV28; j_gene: TRBJ1-2; CDR3aa: ASSSDRVNGGYT
v_gene: TRBV7-8; j_gene: TRBJ2-3; CDR3aa: ASSLAGNRVADTQY
v_gene: TRBV28; j_gene: TRBJ2-2; CDR3aa: ASCPANTGELF
v_gene: TRBV10-2; j_gene: TRBJ1-5; CDR3aa: ASSESTGNQPQH
v_gene: TRBV2; j_gene: TRBJ1-2; CDR3aa: ASQGVNYGYT
v_gene: TRBV30; j_gene: TRBJ1-6; CDR3aa: AWGSGLFIDSPLH